This TCR beta chain was sequenced in a study of T cell repertoires in cytomegalovirus infection. About this clonotype itself: What it recognizes is unknown.

Broader study findings: HLA-C-restricted CMV-specific TCR beta clonotypes prevailed in the ex vivo response.

The germline CDR1 and CDR2 sequences are ENHRY and SYGVKD. Trimming removed 2 bases at V and 7 bases at J, with 9 bases between. The CDR3 runs to 13 residues. TCRdb reprocessed the reads via MiXCR and lists one record per CDR3 protein. The sample lists around 100,000 distinct CDR3 sequences, 35% to 50% occurring once. The V and J genes are TRBV10-3 and TRBJ1-5, with a tentative D call TRBD1 (5 bases). The material sequenced was CD8+ T cells from cultured PBMCs, taken from culture after CMV antigen stimulation. This TCR came from a human donor in good health (CMV status not recorded). Some clones in this sample may be carry-over from other donors' samples. The CDR3 spells CAISEGGWQPQHF. DNA for the CDR3: TGTGCCATCAGTGAGGGGGGTTGGCAGCCCCAGCATTTT.